What follows describes a single T cell receptor beta chain. Assay: immunoSEQ multiplex PCR; the TCRdb copy retains only in-frame clones and omits some. Among approximately 90,000 clones listed, around 84% were seen once. This sample was included in a study of control samples from healthy donors and cancer patients. Per the germline V gene, CDR1 is SGHNT and CDR2 is YYREEE (reference sequence). The J segment lost 7 bases and the V segment lost 9 bases, leaving 6 bases of the junction unmatched. The CDR3 runs to 13 residues. The source material was PBMCs. This rearrangement joins TRBV5-4 to TRBJ1-6; 8 nucleotides line up with TRBD1. This TCR was recovered from an older man with lung cancer. The CDR3 coding sequence is TGTGCCACCACCGACAGGGGAAATTCACCCCTCCACTTT. It yields the protein CATTDRGNSPLHF.